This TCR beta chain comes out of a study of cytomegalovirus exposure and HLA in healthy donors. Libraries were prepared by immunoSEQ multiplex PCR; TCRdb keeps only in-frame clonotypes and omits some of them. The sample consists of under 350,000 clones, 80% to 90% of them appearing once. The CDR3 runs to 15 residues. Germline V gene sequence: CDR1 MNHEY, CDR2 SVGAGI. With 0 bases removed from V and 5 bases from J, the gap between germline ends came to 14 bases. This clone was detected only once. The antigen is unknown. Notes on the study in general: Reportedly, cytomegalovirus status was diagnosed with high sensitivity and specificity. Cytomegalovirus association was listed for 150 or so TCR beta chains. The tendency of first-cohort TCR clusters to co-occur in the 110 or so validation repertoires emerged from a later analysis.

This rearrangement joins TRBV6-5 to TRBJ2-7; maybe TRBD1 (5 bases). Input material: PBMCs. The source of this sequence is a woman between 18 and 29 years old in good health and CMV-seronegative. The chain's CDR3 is CASSYSSGLRNEQYF. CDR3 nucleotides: TGTGCCAGCAGTTACTCGTCAGGGTTAAGGAACGAGCAGTACTTC.